Shown below are 2 T cell receptor beta chains from a single sample sequenced in a study of T cells after yellow fever vaccination (dated by TCRdb to between 2017 and 2020). The sample's treatment or condition, from its label and the paper: live attenuated yellow fever vaccine strain. The library relied on 5' RACE. The instrument given in TCRdb is Illumina HiSeq 2500. TCRdb reanalyzed the raw reads on its own, using fastp at Q25 for trimming and MiXCR for clone calling, and kept in-frame beta chains. Rows with one shared CDR3 protein collapse into an entry with the most common genes and DNA. For this sample there are some 250,000 distinct CDR3 sequences; 6.9% appear just once. The ten largest account for roughly 0.93% of the sample. Sequenced here: CD4+ T cells sorted from PBMCs, sampled 15 days after the yellow fever booster vaccination. The receptors originated from a man aged 25-40 years who received the YFV17D yellow fever vaccine.

The chain has TRBV6-6 and TRBJ1-1, with D hard to call. CDR3 length: 10 residues. The germline V gene has CDR1 MNHNY and CDR2 SVGAGI (reference sequence). The ends were cut back, 4 bases at V and 11 bases at J, with 8 bases in the middle. CDR3 protein: CASSSRTAFF. CDR3 coding DNA: TGTGCCAGCAGTTCCCGCACTGCTTTCTTT.

This sequence joins TRBV2 and TRBJ2-1; 8 nucleotides match TRBD2. Germline values: CDR1 SNHLY, CDR2 FYNNEI. The CDR3 contains 16 residues. Trimming removed 6 bases from V and 4 bases from J; junction bases left unmatched: 11. The CDR3 DNA reads as TGTGCCAGCAGGGGGGCTAGCGGGTATCCTTACAATGAGCAGTTCTTC. It yields the protein CASRGASGYPYNEQFF.